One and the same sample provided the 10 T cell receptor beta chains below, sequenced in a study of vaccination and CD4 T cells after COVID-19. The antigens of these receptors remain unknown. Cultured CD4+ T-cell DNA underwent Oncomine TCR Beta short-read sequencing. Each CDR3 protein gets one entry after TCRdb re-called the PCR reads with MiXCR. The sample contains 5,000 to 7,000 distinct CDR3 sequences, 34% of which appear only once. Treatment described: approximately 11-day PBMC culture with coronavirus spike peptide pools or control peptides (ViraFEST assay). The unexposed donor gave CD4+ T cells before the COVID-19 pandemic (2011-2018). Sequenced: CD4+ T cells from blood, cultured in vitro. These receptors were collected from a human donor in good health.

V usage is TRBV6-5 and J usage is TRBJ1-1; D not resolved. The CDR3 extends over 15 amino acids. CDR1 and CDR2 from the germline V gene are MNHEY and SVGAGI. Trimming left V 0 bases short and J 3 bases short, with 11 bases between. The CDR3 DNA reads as TGTGCCAGCAGTTACTCGAAGCCGAGGGACACTGAAGCTTTCTTT. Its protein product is CASSYSKPRDTEAFF.

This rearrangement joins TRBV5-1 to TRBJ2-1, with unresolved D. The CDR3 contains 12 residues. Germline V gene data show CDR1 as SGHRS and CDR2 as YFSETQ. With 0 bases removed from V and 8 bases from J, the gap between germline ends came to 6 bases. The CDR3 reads CASSLGEYEQFF. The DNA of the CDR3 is TGCGCCAGCAGCTTGGGAGAATATGAGCAGTTCTTC.

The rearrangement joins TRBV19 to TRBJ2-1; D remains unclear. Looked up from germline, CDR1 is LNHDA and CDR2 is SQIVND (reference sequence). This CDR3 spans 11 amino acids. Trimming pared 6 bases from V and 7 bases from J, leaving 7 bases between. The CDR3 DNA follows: TGTGCCAGTAGGACGGGTAATGAGCAGTTCTTC. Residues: CASRTGNEQFF.

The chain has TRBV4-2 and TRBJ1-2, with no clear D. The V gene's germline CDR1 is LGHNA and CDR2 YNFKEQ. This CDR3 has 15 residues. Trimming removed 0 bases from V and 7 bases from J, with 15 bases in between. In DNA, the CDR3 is TGTGCCAGCAGCCAAGATAGAGCCAGTTGGGGTGGCTACACCTTC. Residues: CASSQDRASWGGYTF.

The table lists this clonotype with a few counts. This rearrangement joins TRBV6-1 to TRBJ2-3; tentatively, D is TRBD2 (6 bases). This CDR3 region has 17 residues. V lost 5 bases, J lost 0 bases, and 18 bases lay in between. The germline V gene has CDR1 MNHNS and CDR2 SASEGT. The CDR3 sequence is CASSTGMGLTSTDTQYF. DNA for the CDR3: TGTGCCAGCAGTACAGGCATGGGACTTACTAGCACAGATACGCAGTATTTT.

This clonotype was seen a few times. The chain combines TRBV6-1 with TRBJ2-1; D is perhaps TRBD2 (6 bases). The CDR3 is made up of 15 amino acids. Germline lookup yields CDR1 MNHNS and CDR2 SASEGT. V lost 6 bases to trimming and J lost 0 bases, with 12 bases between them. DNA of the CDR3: TGTGCCAGCAGCGGAGACGGGAGCTCCTACAATGAGCAGTTCTTC. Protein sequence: CASSGDGSSYNEQFF.

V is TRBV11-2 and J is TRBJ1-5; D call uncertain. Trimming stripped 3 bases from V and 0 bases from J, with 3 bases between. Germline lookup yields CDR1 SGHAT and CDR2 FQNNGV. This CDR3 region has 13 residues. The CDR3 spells CASSLGSNQPQHF. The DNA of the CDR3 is TGTGCCAGCAGCTTGGGTAGCAATCAGCCCCAGCATTTT.

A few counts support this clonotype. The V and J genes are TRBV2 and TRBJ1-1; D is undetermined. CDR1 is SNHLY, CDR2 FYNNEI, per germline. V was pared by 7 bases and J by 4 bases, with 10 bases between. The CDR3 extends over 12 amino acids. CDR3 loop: CASNHRLTEAFF. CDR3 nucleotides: TGTGCCAGCAACCATCGTCTCACTGAAGCTTTCTTT.

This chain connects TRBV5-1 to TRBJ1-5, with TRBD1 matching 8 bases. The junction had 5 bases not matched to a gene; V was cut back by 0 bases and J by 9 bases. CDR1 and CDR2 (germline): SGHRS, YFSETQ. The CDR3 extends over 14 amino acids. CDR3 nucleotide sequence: TGCGCCAGCAGCTTGGACGGACAGGGTCGGCCCCAGCATTTT. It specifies CASSLDGQGRPQHF.

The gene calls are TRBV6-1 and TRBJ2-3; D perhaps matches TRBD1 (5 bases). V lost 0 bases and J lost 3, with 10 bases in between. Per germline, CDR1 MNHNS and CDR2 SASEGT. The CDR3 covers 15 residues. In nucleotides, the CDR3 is TGTGCCAGCAGTGAAGCGCGCTCAGGGACAGATACGCAGTATTTT. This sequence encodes CASSEARSGTDTQYF.